Described below is a single T cell receptor beta chain sequence and its context. Antigen specificity is unknown. The junction does not match germline at one end; this may be a read error. The record originates from a study of T-cell memory formation after mild COVID-19. Points from the study as a whole: Researchers found some responding clones in pre-infection memory, a sign that cross-reactive memory joined. Later expanders leaned CD4+, whereas day 15 to 85 contracting clones were balanced CD4/CD8.

The V gene's germline CDR1 is SNHLY and CDR2 FYNNEI. This CDR3 contains 14 residues. Sample barcodes and UMIs were carried by the TCR alpha and TCR beta cDNA libraries that 5'RACE generated with constant-segment primers. TCRdb ran MiXCR on the 5' RACE reads and lists one entry per CDR3 protein. The sample yields fewer than 250,000 distinct CDR3 sequences, 25% to 35% seen once. The sample taken for sequencing was PBMCs or a T cell subset sorted from them (not recorded which). The rearrangement uses TRBV2 and TRBJ2-3; D may be TRBD2 (6 bases). This clonotype was obtained from an adult woman who had mild COVID-19 (a few samples of this study predate the infection). Cell type and time point are not known. The CDR3: CASSEASPGDPQYF. Here the CDR3 DNA reads TGTGCCAGCAGTGAAGCGTCGCCGGGAGATCCGCAGTATTTT.